Below are 26 T cell receptor beta chains sequenced from a single sample in a study of PD-1 blockade in classical Hodgkin lymphoma. Generated by immunoSEQ multiplex PCR, the TCRdb table keeps only in-frame clones and is missing some. The sample contains about 17,000 clones, roughly 65% of which appear only once. Time point denoted: cycle 4 day 1 (C4D1), after less than 7 weeks of nivolumab. All trial patients relapsed after autologous stem cell transplantation. The material sequenced was peripheral blood mononuclear cells (PBMCs), taken before the fourth cycle of nivolumab. The receptor set was obtained from a human donor with classical Hodgkin lymphoma.

This clone was seen once. The V call is TRBV11-2, the J call TRBJ2-7; D not certain. Germline V lookup: CDR1 SGHAT, CDR2 FQNNGV. V lost 4 bases and J 3 bases, leaving 7 bases between the germline ends. The CDR3 has 12 amino acids. CDR3 bases: TGTGCCAGCAGCTCCGCCCACTACGAGCAGTACTTC. Translating gives CASSSAHYEQYF.

This clone was detected a few times. V and J are TRBV9 and TRBJ2-7, with 13 bases fitting TRBD2. The CDR3 runs 15 residues. V lost 0 bases, J lost 5 bases, and 2 bases stayed unmatched. From germline, CDR1 is SGDLS and CDR2 YYNGEE. CDR3 region: CASSVGGLAGDEQYF. The DNA of the CDR3 is TGTGCCAGCAGCGTAGGAGGACTAGCGGGAGACGAGCAGTACTTC.

V is TRBV19 and J is TRBJ1-1, with D possibly being TRBD1 (5 bases). The germline V gene has CDR1 LNHDA and CDR2 SQIVND (reference sequence). Trimming cost V 3 bases and J 2 bases, with 13 bases left between them. The CDR3 covers 15 residues. CDR3 amino acids: CASSIWGRPNTEAFF. CDR3 coding DNA: TGTGCCAGTAGTATTTGGGGCAGGCCAAACACTGAAGCTTTCTTT.

This clone was detected only once. The genes are TRBV28 and TRBJ1-1; D is ambiguous. V dropped 5 bases and J dropped 3 bases, with 19 bases sitting between them. The CDR3 contains 16 residues. Looked up from germline, CDR1 is MDHEN and CDR2 is SYDVKM. The CDR3 DNA reads as TGTGCCAGCAGTCCCGGGAGAATGGGTGTGGACACTGAAGCTTTCTTT. It specifies CASSPGRMGVDTEAFF.

This clone was seen a few times. The rearrangement uses TRBV19 and TRBJ2-3, with D possibly called TRBD1 or TRBD2 (5 bases each). Per germline, CDR1 LNHDA and CDR2 SQIVND (reference sequence). This CDR3 comprises 14 residues. V was pared by 6 bases and J by 3 bases, with 13 bases between. The DNA of the CDR3 is TGTGCCAGTAGGGGGGAGAGAAGGACAGATACGCAGTATTTT. Its protein product is CASRGERRTDTQYF.

This chain joins TRBV27 and TRBJ2-5; 7 bases fit TRBD2. Per the germline V gene, CDR1 is MNHEY and CDR2 is SMNVEV (reference sequence). This CDR3 spans 14 amino acids. The V segment lost 6 bases and the J segment 5 bases; nucleotides outside the gene matches: 9. The CDR3 DNA reads as TGTGCCAGCAGACGGGGGGAACCTTTGGAGACCCAGTACTTC. The encoded protein is CASRRGEPLETQYF.

This CDR3 is CASSQGPYYGYTF. The CDR3 DNA is TGTGCCAGCAGTCAGGGCCCGTACTATGGCTACACCTTC. This chain uses TRBV27 with TRBJ1-2; a possible D gene is TRBD1 (5 bases). Germline CDR1 reads MNHEY; CDR2 reads SMNVEV (reference sequence). The CDR3 totals 13 residues. V gave up 5 bases and J gave up 3 bases, with 10 bases separating them.

This clone is categorized as medium-sized. This chain links TRBV28 with TRBJ2-2, with TRBD1 matching 7 bases. CDR3 length equals 17 residues. The germline V gene has CDR1 MDHEN and CDR2 SYDVKM. V was clipped by 5 bases and J by 1 base; unmatched bases: 10. As DNA, the CDR3 is TGTGCCAGCAGTCCACTACGACAGGGCCTGAACACCGGGGAGCTGTTTTTT. Translating it yields CASSPLRQGLNTGELFF. Full variable domain (rest looked up from reference TRBV28 and TRBJ2-2): DVKVTQSSRYLVKRTGEKVFLECVQDMDHENMFWYRQDPGLGLRLIYFSYDVKMKEKGDIPEGYSVSREKKERFSLILESASTNQTSMYLCASSPLRQGLNTGELFFGEGSRLTVL.

The chain carries TRBV5-1 and TRBJ2-7; weak D call: TRBD1 (6 bases). With 1 base removed from V and 2 bases from J, the gap between germline ends came to 7 bases. The V gene's germline CDR1 is SGHRS and CDR2 YFSETQ. The CDR3 is made up of 13 amino acids. The CDR3 protein is CASSLTGTYEQYF. CDR3 sequence (DNA): TGCGCCAGCAGCTTGACAGGGACCTACGAGCAGTACTTC. The full variable domain, in which reference TRBV5-1 and TRBJ2-7 provide the parts outside the CDR3, is KAGVTQTPRYLIKTRGQQVTLSCSPISGHRSVSWYQQTPGQGLQFLFEYFSETQRNKGNFPGRFSGRQFSNSRSEMNVSTLELGDSALYLCASSLTGTYEQYFGPGTRLTVT.

The chain combines TRBV19 with TRBJ2-7; D might be TRBD1 (6 bases). V lost 6 bases and J lost 3, with 12 bases in between. This CDR3 is 13 amino acids long. In germline, CDR1 is LNHDA, CDR2 SQIVND (reference sequence). CDR3 nucleotides: TGTGCCAGTAGCGGACAGAGCGGCTACGAGCAGTACTTC. Translation gives CASSGQSGYEQYF.

This chain connects TRBV18 to TRBJ2-5, with 7 bases aligning to TRBD1. CDR1 and CDR2 from the germline V gene are KGHSH and LQKENI. V lost 5 bases and J lost 0; bases outside the gene matches: 6. The CDR3 consists of 15 residues. The CDR3 loop reads CASSLPGQNQETQYF. The DNA of the CDR3 is TGTGCCAGCTCATTACCGGGACAGAACCAAGAGACCCAGTACTTC.

This clone was detected a few times. The rearrangement uses TRBV7-6 and TRBJ2-6, with 9 bases that match TRBD1. This CDR3 region has 19 residues. CDR1 is SGHVS and CDR2 is FNYEAQ in the germline V gene. V was clipped by 6 bases and J by 2 bases; unmatched bases: 14. CDR3 protein: CASRLSPGTGIAGANVLTF. The CDR3 region has the DNA TGTGCCAGCAGGTTATCCCCCGGGACAGGGATAGCTGGGGCCAACGTCCTGACTTTC.

The chain employs TRBV7-2 and TRBJ1-1, with D perhaps matching TRBD1 (5 bases). Germline V gives CDR1 SGHTA, CDR2 FQGNSA. The CDR3 consists of 15 residues. Trimming stripped 3 bases from V and 4 bases from J, with 15 bases between. The CDR3 nucleotides read TGTGCCAGCAGCTTGGGGGTGGGGTTTGGCACTGAAGCTTTCTTT. Translating it yields CASSLGVGFGTEAFF.

This clone was seen only a few times. The rearrangement joins TRBV2 to TRBJ1-2; maybe TRBD1 (5 bases). The CDR3 loop spans 15 amino acids. Germline loops: CDR1 SNHLY, CDR2 FYNNEI. The V and J ends lost 8 bases and 3 bases respectively, with 19 bases between them. CDR3 nucleotide sequence: TGTGCCAGCTCTGCTGACCGGGAAGGGGACTATGGCTACACCTTC. It yields the protein CASSADREGDYGYTF.

This clone was observed a few times. The V gene is TRBV7-6, the J gene TRBJ2-7, with a tentative D call TRBD2 (6 bases). The CDR3 loop spans 14 amino acids. Deletions cut 4 bases from V and 0 bases from J, with 10 bases between. Germline CDR1 is SGHVS and CDR2 is FNYEAQ. The CDR3 loop is CASSSTSYSYEQYF. The CDR3 DNA follows: TGTGCCAGCAGCTCGACTAGTTACTCCTACGAGCAGTACTTC.

The chain links TRBV7-2 to TRBJ2-1, with 10 bases lining up with TRBD2. Germline CDR1 and CDR2: SGHTA and FQGNSA. V was clipped by 4 bases and J by 9 bases; unmatched bases: 9. This CDR3 is 15 amino acids long. CDR3 sequence (DNA): TGTGCCAGCAGCTCAACCCTAGCGGGAGACGTTGAGCAGTTCTTC. Its translation: CASSSTLAGDVEQFF.

The chain carries TRBV5-1 and TRBJ2-1; a possible D gene is TRBD2 (5 bases). The V end lost 3 bases, the J end lost 5 bases, and 12 bases lay between the germline ends. There are 14 residues in the CDR3. Germline lookup yields CDR1 SGHRS and CDR2 YFSETQ. Here the CDR3 reads CASSSPGFNNEQFF. The CDR3 nucleotides read TGCGCCAGCAGCTCCCCGGGGTTCAACAATGAGCAGTTCTTC.

This chain uses TRBV12-5 with TRBJ1-3; 7 bases line up with TRBD1. Germline V CDR1 and CDR2: LGHNT, FRNRAP. Unmatched junction bases numbered 19, after V lost 9 bases and J lost 5 bases. The CDR3 covers 17 residues. The CDR3 bases are TGTGCTAGCCCACCTTCGACAGGGCCCTTCCAGAGAAACACCATATATTTT. It encodes CASPPSTGPFQRNTIYF.

The CDR3 bases are TGCGCCAGCAGTAGCACAGATACGCAGTATTTT. Its translation is CASSSTDTQYF. The rearrangement uses TRBV4-1 and TRBJ2-3; unclear D gene. V was pared by 6 bases and J by 0 bases, with 1 base between. The CDR3 consists of 11 residues. Looked up from germline, CDR1 is MGHRA and CDR2 is YSYEKL.

V and J are TRBV15 and TRBJ2-7; D gene uncertain. V shed 1 base and J shed 0 bases, with 10 bases lying between them. Germline V gives CDR1 LNHNV, CDR2 YYDKDF (reference sequence). The CDR3 is 15 residues long. As DNA, the CDR3 is TGTGCCACCAGCAGAGGGACGGAGAGCTCCTACGAGCAGTACTTC. It encodes CATSRGTESSYEQYF.

The CDR3 nucleotides are TGCAGCGTTGGCTGGGGACCGAACACTGAAGCTTTCTTT. Its protein product is CSVGWGPNTEAFF. The chain employs TRBV29-1 and TRBJ1-1, with D possibly being TRBD1 (5 bases). The CDR3 contains 13 residues. Germline assignment: CDR1 SQVTM and CDR2 ANQGSEA. Between the trimmed V and J ends, which lost 4 bases and 1 base, there was a span of 10 bases.

This rearrangement joins TRBV10-3 to TRBJ2-1; perhaps TRBD2 as D (5 bases). Germline V gene sequence: CDR1 ENHRY, CDR2 SYGVKD. The CDR3 is 11 amino acids. Trimming cost V 2 bases and J 10 bases, with 6 bases left between them. CDR3 in DNA: TGTGCCATCAGTGAGGGCGGGGAGCAGTTCTTC. It specifies CAISEGGEQFF.

This clone appeared a few times. The rearrangement joins TRBV6-1 to TRBJ2-5, with D perhaps assigned TRBD1 or TRBD2 (5 bases each). The V gene's germline CDR1 is MNHNS and CDR2 SASEGT. V lost 5 bases and J 5 bases, leaving 15 bases between the germline ends. The CDR3 spans 14 residues. Here the CDR3 DNA reads TGTGCCAGCAGTTATCACGGGACGAAGGAGACCCAGTACTTC. It translates to CASSYHGTKETQYF.

This clone was recorded once. CDR3 in amino acids: CASSPGLADTYNEQFF. The CDR3 bases are TGTGCCAGCAGCCCTGGACTAGCGGATACCTACAATGAGCAGTTCTTC. J is TRBJ2-1 and V is TRBV7-9, with 10 bases that match TRBD2. The CDR3 extends over 16 amino acids. V shed 5 bases, J shed 2 bases, and the junction held 6 bases outside the gene matches. Germline values: CDR1 SEHNR, CDR2 FQNEAQ (reference sequence).

This clone was seen just once. The rearrangement uses TRBV6-1 and TRBJ2-1, with unresolved D. V was pared by 5 bases and J by 4 bases, with 12 bases between. The CDR3 spans 14 residues. Per the germline V gene, CDR1 is MNHNS and CDR2 is SASEGT. CDR3 nucleotides: TGTGCCAGCAGTCCGCTGACCTCATACAATGAGCAGTTCTTC. This translates into CASSPLTSYNEQFF.

The V gene is TRBV7-2, the J gene TRBJ1-3; no reliable D call. Germline V gene data show CDR1 as SGHTA and CDR2 as FQGNSA. The CDR3 spans 14 residues. Trimming shortened V by 4 bases and J by 4 bases, and 11 bases separated the two germline ends. The CDR3 region is CASSSERAGNTIYF. CDR3 in DNA: TGTGCCAGCAGCTCGGAGCGGGCCGGAAACACCATATATTTT.